This TCR beta chain was identified during a study of blood T cell repertoires in COVID-19. Overall study context: The United States, Italy and Spain supplied acute and convalescent COVID-19 samples. In each case, the material was cDNA or gDNA derived from T cells, B-cell-depleted T cells, or PBMCs.

Germline V gene lookup returns CDR1 SGHKS and CDR2 YYEKEE (reference sequence). V lost 2 bases and J lost 6, with 11 bases in between. This CDR3 is 13 amino acids long. Original analysis: Estimated nucleated cell counts came from reference gene primer amplification. Clones were sequenced by immunoSEQ multiplex PCR, and TCRdb holds only the in-frame ones, with some missing. V and J calls and clone size are copied from that table; D and trimming were computed from the DNA. The sample includes around 290,000 clones, about nine tenths of them seen just once. The J gene is TRBJ1-1, the V gene TRBV5-5; the D gene is possibly TRBD1 (6 bases). The receptor's source is a woman aged 40 to 50 who had recovered from COVID-19. Sequencing input: PBMCs or T cells enriched from blood (not recorded which). The CDR3 nucleotides are TGTGCCAGCAGCTTCGATCCAGGGGCTGAAGCTTTCTTT. The encoded protein is CASSFDPGAEAFF.